This T cell receptor (beta chain) was observed in a study of T cell responses to AZD1222 COVID-19 vaccine. The CDR3 loop spans 15 amino acids. The V and J ends lost 0 bases and 2 bases respectively, with 10 bases between them. Germline values: CDR1 SGHTA, CDR2 FQGNSA. Clones were sequenced by immunoSEQ multiplex PCR, and TCRdb holds only the in-frame ones, with some missing. The data hold around 77,000 clones, with about nine tenths observed a single time. Notes on the study in general: Two AZD1222 doses significantly raised spike-specific TCR breadth and depth over controls. Reportedly, nearly half the spike-specific TCRs target unmutated variant regions. It was only after the peak T cell response that any repertoires were sampled. Dominant CD4 TCR responses targeted spike regions 160-218 and 743-854.

Comments on this clone: The antigen remains undetermined.

The chain uses TRBV7-2 and TRBJ1-1; unclear D gene. The origin of this receptor is an adult in good health. The source material was peripheral blood, sampled on day 0 of AZD1222 vaccination. DNA of the CDR3: TGTGCCAGCAGCTTAGCGCCGGTAACTAACACTGAAGCTTTCTTT. Protein sequence: CASSLAPVTNTEAFF. Supplemented by reference TRBV7-2 and TRBJ1-1, the full variable domain reads GAGVSQSPSNKVTEKGKDVELRCDPISGHTALYWYRQSLGQGLEFLIYFQGNSAPDKSGLPSDRFSAERTGGSVSTLTIQRTQQEDSAVYLCASSLAPVTNTEAFFGQGTRLTVV.